The 20 T cell receptor beta chains reported below all come from one sample, sequenced in a study of blood T cell repertoires in COVID-19. Measured with immunoSEQ multiplex PCR; TCRdb has only the in-frame clones, and not every one. The data contain about 170,000 clones, about 83% of them singletons. Sequenced material: peripheral blood. The source is a man in his 60s with acute or convalescent COVID-19.

This chain connects TRBV3-1 (or the pseudogene TRBV3-2) to TRBJ1-1; 11 positions match TRBD1. The CDR3 loop spans 14 amino acids. The germline V gene has CDR1 LGHDT and CDR2 YNNKEL (reference sequence). The junction had 4 bases not matched to a gene; V was cut back by 6 bases and J by 4 bases. CDR3 loop: CASRHGTGGTEAFF. In nucleotides, the CDR3 is TGTGCCAGCAGACACGGGACAGGGGGCACTGAAGCTTTCTTT.

This clone occurred a few times. The chain has TRBV18 and TRBJ2-1, with 7 positions matching TRBD1. Germline trimming cut 4 bases from V and 6 bases from J; bases unmatched to any gene: 9. The germline V gene encodes CDR1 KGHSH and CDR2 LQKENI. CDR3 length: 15 amino acids. In nucleotides, the CDR3 is TGTGCCAGCTCACTAGGCCAAGGGGGCCTCAATGAGCAGTTCTTC. Its translation: CASSLGQGGLNEQFF.

The genes are TRBV19 and TRBJ2-1; 7 nucleotides match TRBD1. The CDR3 has 12 amino acids. Per the germline V gene, CDR1 is LNHDA and CDR2 is SQIVND (reference sequence). V shed 7 bases, J shed 5 bases, and the junction held 2 bases outside the gene matches. The CDR3 is CASTTGDNEQFF. The CDR3 bases are TGTGCCAGTACCACAGGGGACAATGAGCAGTTCTTC.

This clone was picked up a small number of times. The V call is TRBV4-1, the J call TRBJ1-4; D is undetermined. Germline V gives CDR1 MGHRA, CDR2 YSYEKL. V gave up 0 bases and J gave up 9 bases, with 5 bases separating them. The CDR3 has 12 residues. The CDR3 DNA reads as TGCGCCAGCAGCCAAGATGGGCAAAAACTGTTTTTT. Translation: CASSQDGQKLFF.

The J gene is TRBJ2-7, the V gene TRBV5-1, with 8 bases aligning to TRBD1. Unmatched junction bases numbered 6, after V lost 3 bases and J lost 4 bases. The germline gives CDR1 SGHRS, CDR2 YFSETQ. This CDR3 spans 14 amino acids. The CDR3 loop is CASSSGTGNYEQYF. The CDR3 bases are TGCGCCAGCAGCTCCGGGACAGGAAATTACGAGCAGTACTTC.

The V and J genes are TRBV21-1 and TRBJ2-7; TRBD2 is the table's D call, not checked against the DNA. TRBV21-1 is designated a pseudogene. The CDR3 covers 16 residues. The CDR3 is CASSKVFRLSSYEQYF. CDR3 nucleotides: TGTGCCAGCAGCAAAGTGTTTCGGTTAAGCTCCTACGAGCAGTACTTC.

This clone came up a few times. The chain uses TRBV7-9 and TRBJ2-1; maybe TRBD1 (6 bases). Trimming took off 0 bases at V and 15 bases at J, with 18 bases between the two ends. The CDR3 runs to 14 residues. Looked up from germline, CDR1 is SEHNR and CDR2 is FQNEAQ (reference sequence). CDR3 region: CASSLAPGTSSSFF. As DNA, the CDR3 is TGTGCCAGCAGCTTAGCACCGGGGACATCCTCCTCGTTCTTC. The full variable domain, completed using reference TRBV7-9 and TRBJ2-1, is DTGVSQNPRHKITKRGQNVTFRCDPISEHNRLYWYRQTLGQGPEFLTYFQNEAQLEKSRLLSDRFSAERPKGSFSTLEIQRTEQGDSAMYLCASSLAPGTSSSFFGPGTRLTVL.

The rearrangement uses TRBV3-1 (or the pseudogene TRBV3-2) and TRBJ2-3; the match to TRBD2 covers 7 bases. This CDR3 spans 13 amino acids. Trimming took 4 bases from V and 7 from J; bases not matched to a gene: 5. Germline-derived CDR1 and CDR2 are LGHDT and YNNKEL (reference sequence). The CDR3, as DNA: TGTGCCAGCAGCCGAGCTAGCGGATATACGCAGTATTTT. As protein: CASSRASGYTQYF.

The chain uses TRBV19 and TRBJ2-1; TRBD1 matches at 7 bases. The J segment lost 9 bases and the V segment lost 5 bases, leaving 7 bases of the junction unmatched. The germline V gene has CDR1 LNHDA and CDR2 SQIVND (reference sequence). The CDR3 totals 13 residues. CDR3 DNA sequence: TGTGCCAGTAGTTCGGACAGGTCGACTGAGCAGTTCTTC. Translating gives CASSSDRSTEQFF. Based on the CDR3 plus reference TRBV19 and TRBJ2-1, the full variable domain is DGGITQSPKYLFRKEGQNVTLSCEQNLNHDAMYWYRQDPGQGLRLIYYSQIVNDFQKGDIAEGYSVSREKKESFPLTVTSAQKNPTAFYLCASSSDRSTEQFFGPGTRLTVL.

The gene calls are TRBV28 and TRBJ1-2; 11 positions match TRBD1. Per the germline V gene, CDR1 is MDHEN and CDR2 is SYDVKM. CDR3 length: 17 amino acids. V was pared by 8 bases and J by 5 bases, with 16 bases of the junction left unmatched. This CDR3 is CASSPSGTGGLRYGYTF. CDR3 sequence (DNA): TGTGCCAGCTCCCCCTCCGGGACAGGGGGGCTAAGGTATGGCTACACCTTC.

The rearrangement joins TRBV5-6 to TRBJ2-7; 8 nucleotides align to TRBD1. This CDR3 has 14 amino acids. Trimming at V came to 4 bases and at J to 3 bases, leaving 6 bases not matched to a gene. The germline V gene encodes CDR1 SGHDT and CDR2 YYEEEE. The CDR3 reads CASSIRTGNYEQYF. CDR3 sequence (DNA): TGTGCCAGCAGCATACGGACAGGGAACTACGAGCAGTACTTC.

The chain has TRBV10-3 and TRBJ2-7, with D maybe TRBD1 (6 bases). The CDR3 spans 15 residues. Germline V CDR1 and CDR2: ENHRY, SYGVKD. Trimming removed 5 bases at V and 3 bases at J, with 17 bases between. DNA for the CDR3: TGTGCCATCAGTCCAGGGGTATCTCCCCACTACGAGCAGTACTTC. Translation gives CAISPGVSPHYEQYF.

J is TRBJ1-1 and V is TRBV12-3 or TRBV12-4, with a possible D match to TRBD1 (6 bases). The CDR3 is 13 amino acids. Trimming removed 2 bases at V and 13 bases at J, with 17 bases between. CDR3 in amino acids: CASSLTRGLRDFF. As DNA, the CDR3 is TGTGCCAGCAGTTTAACCAGGGGACTACGGGATTTCTTT.

J is TRBJ1-6 and V is TRBV2; 8 bases match TRBD1. CDR1 is SNHLY and CDR2 is FYNNEI in the germline V gene. CDR3 length equals 15 residues. V gave up 7 bases and J gave up 5 bases; unmatched junction bases: 7. In DNA, the CDR3 is TGTGCCAGCATAAAACTGGACAGGGATAATTCACCCCTCCACTTT. Its protein product is CASIKLDRDNSPLHF.

The chain combines TRBV5-1 with TRBJ1-1, with 7 bases identical to TRBD1. CDR1 SGHRS and CDR2 YFSETQ come from the germline V gene. V shed 2 bases and J 1 base; nucleotides not matched to a gene: 5. This CDR3 contains 15 residues. DNA for the CDR3: TGCGCCAGCAGCTTAAGGACAGGAAAGAACACTGAAGCTTTCTTT. Protein product: CASSLRTGKNTEAFF.

The CDR3 loop is CASSLGGLTEAFF. Here the CDR3 DNA reads TGTGCCAGCAGCTTGGGGGGACTCACTGAAGCTTTCTTT. This sequence joins TRBV7-3 and TRBJ1-1; D is possibly TRBD1 (5 bases). There are 13 residues in the CDR3. V was trimmed by 3 bases and J by 4 bases, leaving 9 bases between them. In germline, CDR1 is SGHTA, CDR2 FQGTGA. Complete variable domain (other parts from reference TRBV7-3 and TRBJ1-1): GAGVSQTPSNKVTEKGKYVELRCDPISGHTALYWYRQSLGQGPEFLIYFQGTGAADDSGLPNDRFFAVRPEGSVSTLKIQRTERGDSAVYLCASSLGGLTEAFFGQGTRLTVV.

This chain uses TRBV7-2 with TRBJ1-1; D not certain. Germline V gene lookup returns CDR1 SGHTA and CDR2 FQGNSA. CDR3 length: 13 amino acids. The ends were cut back, 5 bases at V and 12 bases at J, with 19 bases in the middle. As DNA, the CDR3 is TGTGCCAGCAGCCCTTACGATCGGGGTGTACCTTTCTTT. It specifies CASSPYDRGVPFF.

This clone was seen just once. V and J are TRBV18 and TRBJ1-5; D is undetermined. CDR1 and CDR2 from the germline V gene are KGHSH and LQKENI. There are 17 residues in the CDR3. The V end lost 2 bases, the J end lost 0 bases, and 14 bases lay between the germline ends. CDR3 protein: CASSPARIQYSNQPQHF. The CDR3 nucleotides read TGTGCCAGCTCACCAGCCAGGATACAATATAGCAATCAGCCCCAGCATTTT.

The genes are TRBV5-4 and TRBJ2-3; 9 bases line up with TRBD2. The CDR3 is 16 amino acids. Trimming took 3 bases from V and 0 from J; bases not matched to a gene: 5. Germline V gene lookup returns CDR1 SGHNT and CDR2 YYREEE (reference sequence). CDR3 region: CASSSTLAGSTDTQYF. CDR3 nucleotides: TGTGCCAGCAGCTCCACTCTAGCGGGGAGCACAGATACGCAGTATTTT.

The chain is built from TRBV30 and TRBJ1-2; TRBD1 matches 7 bases. This CDR3 has 12 amino acids. Trimming cost V 1 base and J 7 bases; bases outside gene matches: 3. The germline gives CDR1 GTSNPN, CDR2 SVGIG (reference sequence). The CDR3 nucleotides are TGTGCCTGGAGTGGACAGGGCGGTGGCTACACCTTC. As protein: CAWSGQGGGYTF.